This entry lists 5 T cell receptor beta chains sequenced from one sample in a study of CD8+CD57+ T cells in acquired aplastic anemia. Using genomic DNA as the template, TCR beta VDJ and CDR3 profiling was carried out. Each CDR3 protein is one row after TCRdb ran MiXCR on the reads. The top ten clones hold roughly two fifths of a sample with around 250,000 distinct CDR3 sequences, 82% of them seen once. Whoever was chosen for sequencing had shown CD8+CD57+ cell expansion by flow cytometry. What was sequenced was sorted CD4+, CD8+, or CD8+CD57+ T cells (not recorded which) from PBMCs. The receptors were sampled from a human donor with aplastic anemia.

This rearrangement joins TRBV13 to TRBJ2-3; TRBD1 aligns across 8 bases. With V trimmed by 4 bases and J by 9 bases, 12 bases remained unmatched. Per the germline V gene, CDR1 is PRHDT and CDR2 is FYEKMQ (reference sequence). The CDR3 totals 15 residues. The CDR3 reads CASSSRDRSMDTQYF. CDR3 DNA sequence: TGTGCCAGCAGCTCACGGGACAGGAGCATGGACACGCAGTATTTT.

In the case of this clonotype: This CDR3 fails to terminate in the conserved phenylalanine or tryptophan, so it likely reflects a read error. The J gene is TRBJ2-1, the V gene TRBV7-6; TRBD1 is a possible D gene (6 bases). The CDR3 has 16 residues. In germline, CDR1 is SGHVS, CDR2 FNYEAQ. With 7 bases removed from V and 13 bases from J, the gap between germline ends came to 29 bases. The DNA for the CDR3 is TGTGCCAGCACCCTGGAAAGGGGCCGGGCTAGGGACAACCAGTTCTCC. Translation: CASTLERGRARDNQFS.

CDR3 sequence: CASSLQGSWGADVLTF. CDR3 bases: TGTGCCAGCAGCTTACAAGGAAGCTGGGGGGCCGATGTCCTGACTTTC. The chain has TRBV7-9 and TRBJ2-6; possibly TRBD1 or TRBD2 for D (6 bases each). The germline V gene encodes CDR1 SEHNR and CDR2 FQNEAQ (reference sequence). Trimming shortened V by 2 bases and J by 13 bases, and 21 bases separated the two germline ends. CDR3 length: 16 residues.

Concerning this clonotype: The junction departs from the called germline gene at one end, perhaps through a read error. The rearrangement links TRBV7-3 to TRBJ2-1, with D unclear. From germline, CDR1 is SGHTA and CDR2 FQGTGA. This CDR3 is 13 amino acids long. The CDR3 DNA follows: TGTGCCAGCAGTTATGGAGAGATCGATGAGCCCGTCTTC. This translates into CASSYGEIDEPVF.

This clonotype was observed once. This chain uses TRBV5-6 with TRBJ2-7; D gene uncertain. The CDR3 extends over 14 amino acids. V was cut by 4 bases and J by 2 bases, with 13 bases left in between. Germline values: CDR1 SGHDT, CDR2 YYEEEE. CDR3 protein: CASSTNPGAYEQYF. CDR3 in DNA: TGTGCCAGCAGCACGAACCCGGGTGCCTACGAGCAGTACTTC. The whole variable domain, remainder taken from reference TRBV5-6 and TRBJ2-7, is DAGVTQSPTHLIKTRGQQVTLRCSPKSGHDTVSWYQQALGQGPQFIFQYYEEEERQRGNFPDRFSGHQFPNYSSELNVNALLLGDSALYLCASSTNPGAYEQYFGPGTRLTVT.